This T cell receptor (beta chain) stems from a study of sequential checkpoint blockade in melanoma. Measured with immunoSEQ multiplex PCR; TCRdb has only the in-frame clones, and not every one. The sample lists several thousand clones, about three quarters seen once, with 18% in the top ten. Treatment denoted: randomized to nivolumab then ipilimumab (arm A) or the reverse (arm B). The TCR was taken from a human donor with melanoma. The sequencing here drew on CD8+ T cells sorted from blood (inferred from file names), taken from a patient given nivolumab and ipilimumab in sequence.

The CDR3 nucleotides read TGTGCCAGCAGTTCGACCTCCGGACTCTACGAGCAGTACTTC. Protein sequence: CASSSTSGLYEQYF. The chain uses TRBV27 and TRBJ2-7; D perhaps matches TRBD2 (5 bases). Germline-derived CDR1 and CDR2 are MNHEY and SMNVEV (reference sequence). V gave up 4 bases and J gave up 3 bases, with 13 bases separating them. The CDR3 totals 14 residues.